These 3 T cell receptor beta chains originate from one sample sequenced in a study of blood T cell repertoires in COVID-19. Produced via immunoSEQ multiplex PCR; TCRdb's table is partial and in-frame only. In the table there are about 160,000 clones, approximately 81% of which are singletons. Sequencing input: peripheral blood. All receptors derive from a human donor with acute or convalescent COVID-19. The donor label of this sample is uncertain.

The gene calls are TRBV7-9 and TRBJ1-1; D is uncertain. V lost 2 bases and J lost 1, with 11 bases in between. The CDR3 spans 15 residues. The germline V gene has CDR1 SEHNR and CDR2 FQNEAQ (reference sequence). CDR3 nucleotides: TGTGCCAGCAGCTTACGTTTCAGTTGGAACACTGAAGCTTTCTTT. Protein sequence: CASSLRFSWNTEAFF.

This rearrangement joins TRBV5-1 to TRBJ2-1, with 11 bases fitting TRBD2. This CDR3 is built from 17 residues. With V trimmed by 0 bases and J by 4 bases, 6 bases remained unmatched. Per the germline V gene, CDR1 is SGHRS and CDR2 is YFSETQ. The CDR3 DNA reads TGCGCCAGCAGCTTGGTAGCGGGGGGGCCAGTTTACAATGAGCAGTTCTTC. The encoded protein is CASSLVAGGPVYNEQFF.

The chain links TRBV7-9 to TRBJ1-6; a possible D gene is TRBD1 (6 bases). Per the germline V gene, CDR1 is SEHNR and CDR2 is FQNEAQ (reference sequence). V was trimmed by 3 bases and J by 14 bases, leaving 14 bases between them. The CDR3 is 13 amino acids. The CDR3 is CASSFPGEAALHF. The CDR3 DNA is TGTGCCAGCAGCTTCCCAGGGGAAGCGGCCCTCCACTTT.